What follows are 7 T cell receptor beta chains derived from one specimen sequenced in a study of response to subunit inactivated influenza vaccine. TCRdb re-called the RT-PCR reads with MiXCR, one entry per CDR3 protein. Counted here are around 790,000 distinct CDR3 sequences, 20% to 25% occurring once; the ten biggest clones make up 9.5% to 13%. This sample comprised PBMCs from blood, obtained approximately 5 days after vaccination. The receptors were sampled from a man aged 50 or older who received an inactivated influenza vaccine.

This sequence joins TRBV9 and TRBJ2-5, with TRBD2 identical over 9 bases. The CDR3 is 17 residues long. Germline CDR1 reads SGDLS; CDR2 reads YYNGEE. V trimming: 3 bases; J trimming: 4 bases; junction bases outside the gene matches: 13. CDR3 residues: CASSEQANGGGGETQYF. Here the CDR3 DNA reads TGTGCCAGCAGCGAGCAGGCGAATGGCGGGGGGGGAGAGACCCAGTACTTC.

The chain combines TRBV6-2 or TRBV6-3 with TRBJ2-7; tentatively, D is TRBD1 or TRBD2 (5 bases each). Germline V gene data show CDR1 as MNHEY and CDR2 as SVGEGT. The CDR3 totals 10 residues. V gave up 6 bases and J gave up 5 bases, with 5 bases separating them. CDR3 amino acids: CASRGHEQYF. The CDR3 DNA reads as TGTGCCAGCAGGGGACACGAGCAGTACTTC.

This clonotype was picked up a small number of times. This chain uses TRBV4-3 with TRBJ1-1; D not certain. The CDR3 covers 13 residues. Trimming stripped 0 bases from V and 5 bases from J, with 7 bases between. Germline-derived CDR1 and CDR2 are LGHNA and YSLEER. CDR3 region: CASSQDSDTEAFF. The CDR3, as DNA: TGCGCCAGCAGCCAAGATTCGGATACTGAAGCTTTCTTT.

This clonotype was picked up a small number of times. The CDR3 bases are TGCAGCTGGACGGCCAAGCGGGGGAGCGGCAATGAGCAGTTCTTC. Its protein is CSWTAKRGSGNEQFF. This chain links TRBV20-1 with TRBJ2-1; the match to TRBD2 covers 8 bases. The CDR3 runs 15 residues. Looked up from germline, CDR1 is DFQATT and CDR2 is SNEGSKA (reference sequence).

This clonotype was counted between two and nine times. The rearrangement uses TRBV12-3 or TRBV12-4 and TRBJ2-7; 10 positions match TRBD2. The V segment lost 2 bases and the J segment 6 bases; nucleotides outside the gene matches: 4. The CDR3 covers 14 residues. CDR3: CASSLRSSGGEQYF. Here the CDR3 DNA reads TGTGCCAGCAGTTTACGGTCTAGCGGGGGCGAGCAGTACTTC.

DNA of the CDR3: TGTGCCAGCAGTTTATACAGGGAGCTCGAGCAGTACTTC. It encodes CASSLYRELEQYF. The chain recombines TRBV12-3 or TRBV12-4 with TRBJ2-7; D may be TRBD1 (6 bases). Deletions cut 2 bases from V and 6 bases from J, with 11 bases between. CDR3 size: 13 residues.

This clonotype has only a few counts. The CDR3 nucleotides are TGTGCCAGCAGCTTGGACGGCGTAAGGGCAGATACGCAGTATTTT. Amino acid sequence: CASSLDGVRADTQYF. V and J are TRBV7-2 and TRBJ2-3; D gene ambiguous. Germline CDR1 and CDR2: SGHTA and FQGNSA. V was trimmed by 3 bases and J by 4 bases, leaving 14 bases between them. The CDR3 extends over 15 amino acids.